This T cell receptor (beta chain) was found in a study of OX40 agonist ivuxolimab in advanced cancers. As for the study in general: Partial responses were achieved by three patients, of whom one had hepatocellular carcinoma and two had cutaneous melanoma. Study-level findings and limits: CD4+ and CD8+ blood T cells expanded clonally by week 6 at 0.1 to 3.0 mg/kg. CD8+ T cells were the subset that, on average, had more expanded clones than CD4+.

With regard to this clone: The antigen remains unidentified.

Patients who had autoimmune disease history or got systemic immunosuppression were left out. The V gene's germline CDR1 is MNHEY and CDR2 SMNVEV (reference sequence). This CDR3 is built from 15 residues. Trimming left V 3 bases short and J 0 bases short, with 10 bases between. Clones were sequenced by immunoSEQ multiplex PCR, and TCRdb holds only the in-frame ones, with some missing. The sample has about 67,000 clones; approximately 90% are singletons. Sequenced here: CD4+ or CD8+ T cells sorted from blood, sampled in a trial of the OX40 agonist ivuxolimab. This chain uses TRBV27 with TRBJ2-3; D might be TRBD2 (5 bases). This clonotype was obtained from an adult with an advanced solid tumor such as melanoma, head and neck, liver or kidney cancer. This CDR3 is CASSFGAESTDTQYF. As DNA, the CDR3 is TGTGCCAGCAGTTTTGGAGCGGAGAGCACAGATACGCAGTATTTT.